This T cell receptor (beta chain) stems from a study of blood T cell repertoires in COVID-19. V lost 1 base and J lost 0, with 10 bases in between. This CDR3 has 15 residues. Germline values: CDR1 SGHDN, CDR2 FVKESK. Individuals drawn from approximately 26 US areas were about 18 to 90 years old. Per the original methods: Scientists estimated how many nucleated cells there were by amplifying reference gene primers. The repertoire was sequenced with immunoSEQ multiplex PCR; TCRdb's copy has only in-frame clones and lacks some. Clone size and the V and J calls come from that table; the DNA yielded D and trimming. Of about 320,000 clones listed, about 90% are singletons.

The sequence came from a woman in her 30s who had recovered from COVID-19. The sequenced sample consisted of PBMCs or T cells enriched from blood (not recorded which). The chain carries TRBV14 and TRBJ2-7; weak D call: TRBD1 (6 bases). The CDR3 protein is CASSQGPGVSYEQYF. The CDR3 nucleotides read TGTGCCAGCAGCCAAGGCCCAGGGGTCTCCTACGAGCAGTACTTC.